The 18 T cell receptor beta chains below come from one sample, sequenced in a study of T cells in Graves' hyperthyroidism and ophthalmopathy. Amplification of TCR beta CDR3 regions was performed using RNA transcripts as template. When the TCR CDR3 underwent first-round RT-PCR, the HTBI primer set was used. TCRdb processed the multiplex PCR reads anew with MiXCR; each CDR3 protein has one entry. Of about 500,000 distinct CDR3 sequences in the sample, 16% are singletons; the top ten hold around 28%. The sample taken for sequencing was blood. Receptor source: a young woman with Graves' ophthalmopathy.

The V call is TRBV27, the J call TRBJ2-3; D unresolved. CDR1 MNHEY and CDR2 SMNVEV come from the germline V gene (reference sequence). V dropped 7 bases and J dropped 2 bases, with 19 bases sitting between them. The CDR3 length is 16 residues. The CDR3 sequence is CASKKLPLKITDTQYF. DNA for the CDR3: TGTGCCAGCAAAAAGCTACCCTTAAAGATCACAGATACGCAGTATTTT.

This clonotype was detected ten times or more. The rearrangement uses TRBV20-1 and TRBJ2-1, with 11 bases fitting TRBD2. This CDR3 comprises 15 residues. Trimming cost V 3 bases and J 8 bases; bases outside gene matches: 9. The germline V gene encodes CDR1 DFQATT and CDR2 SNEGSKA (reference sequence). CDR3 protein: CSARVSSGRRDEQFF. Here the CDR3 DNA reads TGCAGTGCTAGGGTGTCTAGCGGGAGGAGGGATGAGCAGTTCTTC.

This clonotype was counted ten times or more. The chain has TRBV7-2 and TRBJ2-5, with 11 positions matching TRBD2. V trimming: 2 bases; J trimming: 5 bases; junction bases outside the gene matches: 13. The CDR3 consists of 18 residues. The germline V gene encodes CDR1 SGHTA and CDR2 FQGNSA. This chain's CDR3 is CASSLWLAGGAGEETQYF. For the CDR3, the DNA is TGTGCCAGCAGCTTATGGCTAGCGGGAGGTGCAGGCGAGGAGACCCAGTACTTC.

The chain uses TRBV28 and TRBJ2-5; D perhaps matches TRBD1 (5 bases). This CDR3 is built from 14 residues. The V gene lost 3 bases and the J gene lost 5 bases, with 13 bases spanning the gap. Germline CDR1 MDHEN, CDR2 SYDVKM. This chain's CDR3 is CASSFPRVRETQYF. In DNA form, the CDR3 reads TGTGCCAGCAGTTTCCCCAGGGTACGGGAGACCCAGTACTTC.

This clonotype came up many times. The chain uses TRBV28 and TRBJ1-1; D uncertain. CDR3 length equals 18 residues. From germline, CDR1 is MDHEN and CDR2 SYDVKM. The V end lost 4 bases, the J end lost 1 base, and 22 bases lay between the germline ends. CDR3: CASSSPLDLFTGNTEAFF. The CDR3 region has the DNA TGTGCCAGCAGTTCCCCCCTCGACCTTTTCACGGGGAACACTGAAGCTTTCTTT.

This clonotype came up many times. The chain joins TRBV12-3 or TRBV12-4 to TRBJ2-1; TRBD2 matches 9 bases. V dropped 4 bases and J dropped 10; count of bases not matched to a gene: 11. The CDR3 extends over 15 amino acids. As DNA, the CDR3 is TGTGCCAGCAGTTATAGCGGGAGTGGGTCAGGAGAGCAGTTCTTC. Protein product: CASSYSGSGSGEQFF.

In this sample, this clonotype turned up many times. J is TRBJ2-7 and V is TRBV28; possibly TRBD2 for D (6 bases). The CDR3 sequence is 13 residues long. Germline V gives CDR1 MDHEN, CDR2 SYDVKM. V lost 10 bases to trimming and J lost 0 bases, with 13 bases between them. Here the CDR3 DNA reads TGTGCCACTTCCGGGAGTTTCTCCTACGAGCAGTACTTC. This sequence encodes CATSGSFSYEQYF.

The rearrangement joins TRBV11-2 to TRBJ1-5, with 11 bases identical to TRBD1. Germline V CDR1 and CDR2: SGHAT, FQNNGV. The CDR3 spans 16 residues. V was clipped by 6 bases and J by 11 bases; unmatched bases: 15. CDR3 nucleotides: TGTGCCAGCAGTCCTAGCCCGGGACAGGGGGTTGAGGCCCAGCATTTT. It translates to CASSPSPGQGVEAQHF. Full variable domain (outside the CDR3, taken from reference TRBV11-2 and TRBJ1-5): EAGVAQSPRYKIIEKRQSVAFWCNPISGHATLYWYQQILGQGPKLLIQFQNNGVVDDSQLPKDRFSAERLKGVDSTLKIQPAKLEDSAVYLCASSPSPGQGVEAQHFGDGTRLSIL.

V is TRBV6-2 or TRBV6-3 and J is TRBJ2-1, with D uncertain. Looked up from germline, CDR1 is MNHEY and CDR2 is SVGEGT. CDR3 size: 13 residues. V was shortened by 2 bases and J by 1 base, with 3 bases between the two germline ends. The CDR3 nucleotides read TGTGCCAGCAGTTACCTATCCTACAATGAGCAGTTCTTC. Residues: CASSYLSYNEQFF.

This clonotype has at least ten counts. V is TRBV7-2 and J is TRBJ2-5, with unresolved D. Germline loops: CDR1 SGHTA, CDR2 FQGNSA. Trimming left V 7 bases short and J 4 bases short, with 7 bases between. The CDR3 has 11 amino acids. The CDR3 spells CASTSVETQYF. Here the CDR3 DNA reads TGTGCCAGCACATCCGTAGAGACCCAGTACTTC.

This clonotype was detected ten times or more. The chain uses TRBV7-2 and TRBJ2-4; D ambiguous. The V gene lost 1 base and the J gene lost 8 bases, with 12 bases spanning the gap. Looked up from germline, CDR1 is SGHTA and CDR2 is FQGNSA. The CDR3 runs to 14 residues. CDR3 bases: TGTGCCAGCAGCTTAGTGTCAGGCTGGGACATTCAGTACTTC. Residues: CASSLVSGWDIQYF.

In its sample, this clonotype was seen many times. V and J are TRBV7-2 and TRBJ2-7, with 11 bases fitting TRBD2. Germline assignment: CDR1 SGHTA and CDR2 FQGNSA. This CDR3 is 15 amino acids long. Trimming took 4 bases from V and 4 from J; bases not matched to a gene: 6. This CDR3 is CASSWGTSGMYEQYF. The CDR3 nucleotides read TGTGCCAGCAGCTGGGGGACTAGCGGAATGTACGAGCAGTACTTC. Filled out from reference TRBV7-2 and TRBJ2-7, the complete variable domain reads GAGVSQSPSNKVTEKGKDVELRCDPISGHTALYWYRQSLGQGLEFLIYFQGNSAPDKSGLPSDRFSAERTGGSVSTLTIQRTQQEDSAVYLCASSWGTSGMYEQYFGPGTRLTVT.

This clonotype was found a few times. The gene calls are TRBV4-3 and TRBJ2-4; 9 nucleotides agree with TRBD1. V lost 0 bases to trimming and J lost 6 bases; unmatched junction nucleotides: 9. The CDR3 is made up of 17 amino acids. Germline CDR1 and CDR2: LGHNA and YSLEER. The CDR3 bases are TGCGCCAGCAGCCAAGATACCGGGGACAGGGTTGTAAACATTCAGTACTTC. This sequence encodes CASSQDTGDRVVNIQYF.

The chain recombines TRBV6-1 with TRBJ1-1; no clear D gene. Germline V CDR1 and CDR2: MNHNS, SASEGT. The CDR3 contains 13 residues. V was clipped by 11 bases and J by 3 bases, with 16 bases between them. The CDR3 DNA reads TGTGCCGTCCAACTCGGGAAGGACACTGAAGCTTTCTTT. Translated, it gives CAVQLGKDTEAFF.

This clonotype was counted a few times. The chain joins TRBV20-1 to TRBJ2-6; D remains ambiguous. This CDR3 comprises 14 residues. Germline values: CDR1 DFQATT, CDR2 SNEGSKA (reference sequence). The V end lost 6 bases, the J end lost 2 bases, and 11 bases lay between the germline ends. CDR3 in amino acids: CSAPSETGANVLTF. For the CDR3, the DNA is TGCAGTGCCCCCTCGGAGACTGGGGCCAACGTCCTGACTTTC.

The J gene is TRBJ1-5, the V gene TRBV7-6; no firm D call. Germline V gene sequence: CDR1 SGHVS, CDR2 FNYEAQ. V was cut by 5 bases and J by 0 bases, with 11 bases left in between. The CDR3 is 15 amino acids. The CDR3 DNA reads as TGTGCCAGCAGCCTAAGCCCAAATAGCAATCAGCCCCAGCATTTT. It is translated as CASSLSPNSNQPQHF.

The rearrangement uses TRBV5-6 and TRBJ2-1, with a tentative D call TRBD2 (5 bases). In germline, CDR1 is SGHDT, CDR2 YYEEEE. Trimming pared 2 bases from V and 7 bases from J, leaving 16 bases between. This CDR3 is built from 15 residues. This chain's CDR3 is CASSFILDPANEQFF. The CDR3 DNA reads as TGTGCCAGCAGCTTCATACTAGATCCTGCGAATGAGCAGTTCTTC.

This clonotype was recorded at least ten times. V gene TRBV18 combines with J gene TRBJ2-1; the D is unclear. Germline lookup yields CDR1 KGHSH and CDR2 LQKENI. This CDR3 has 14 amino acids. The V end was cut by 5 bases, the J end by 3 bases, with 11 bases between. This chain's CDR3 is CASSAEGIYNEQFF. The CDR3 DNA is TGTGCCAGCTCAGCGGAAGGTATCTACAATGAGCAGTTCTTC.